The present entry profiles one T cell receptor (beta chain) with its context. The sample belongs to a study of shared T cell receptors in the human thymus. Method: immunoSEQ multiplex PCR; TCRdb's copy keeps in-frame clones and lacks some. The repertoire holds about 610,000 clones, roughly 88% seen once, with about 0.01% in the top ten. Germline lookup yields CDR1 LNHNV and CDR2 YYDKDF (reference sequence). This CDR3 is 15 amino acids long. The ends were cut back, 0 bases at V and 4 bases at J, with 9 bases in the middle. These data were likewise used in another study, on human thymus T cells. That report adds: Thymic material originated from resections removed in the course of corrective heart surgery. There appeared to be biased usage of V and J genes in thymic and blood repertoires. Related studies found that unrelated individuals share highly overlapping thymic repertoires.

Sequencing input: thymocytes. The genes are TRBV15 and TRBJ1-4; no definite D call. The TCR comes from a boy under two years old with a congenital heart defect. The DNA of the CDR3 is TGTGCCACCAGCAGAGATGCGGGATATAATGAAAAACTGTTTTTT. Translating it yields CATSRDAGYNEKLFF.